The sequence of this T cell receptor beta chain was determined in a study of CD8+ T cells in alopecia areata. On the study more broadly: Treated patients received severity scores based on the percentage of scalp area affected. Study-wide results and caveats: Within the top 100, expanded CD8+ clones significantly decreased with tofacitinib, as did scalp clonality.

Treatment specified: oral pan-JAK inhibitor, 5-10 mg twice daily. Patients with alopecia areata provided lesional scalp punch biopsies as well as peripheral blood. Points on this clone: No antigen is known for it.

RNA, once extracted, was reverse transcribed into cDNA for use as the sequencing template. TCRdb keeps only in-frame clones here, not all; method: immunoSEQ multiplex PCR. In the table there are approximately 5,400 clones, about three quarters of which are singletons. Germline loops: CDR1 MGHRA, CDR2 YSYEKL. Trimming pared 4 bases from V and 4 bases from J, leaving 17 bases between. CDR3 size: 17 residues. The sample here was skin, taken at week 24, from a patient treated with tofacitinib. This clonotype originated in a human donor with alopecia areata. J is TRBJ1-6 and V is TRBV4-1, with D maybe TRBD1 (5 bases). The DNA of the CDR3 is TGCGCCAGCAGCCTGGGACGGGCGGTGAAATATAATTCACCCCTCCACTTT. This translates into CASSLGRAVKYNSPLHF.